The 13 T cell receptor beta chains listed next were all sequenced from one sample in a study of T cells after yellow fever vaccination (dated 2019 in TCRdb). The library was built by means of 5' RACE. The instrument given in TCRdb is Illumina HiSeq 2500. TCRdb trimmed the raw reads at Q25, called clones with MiXCR and kept productive beta chains. Each entry merges the rows of one CDR3 protein and shows their most common DNA and genes. This sample gives around 46,000 distinct CDR3 sequences in total; approximately 7% of them show up just once. The biggest ten clones account for around 28% of the sample. The sample's treatment or condition, from its label and the paper: live attenuated yellow fever vaccine strain. This specimen was CD8+ T cells sorted from PBMCs, taken roughly 15 days after the first yellow fever vaccination. The receptors derive from a man in his late teens or twenties who received the YFV17D yellow fever vaccine.

In this sample, this clonotype turned up many times. The chain joins TRBV2 to TRBJ2-5; D uncertain. In germline, CDR1 is SNHLY, CDR2 FYNNEI. The CDR3 loop spans 17 amino acids. With 5 bases removed from V and 3 bases from J, the gap between germline ends came to 22 bases. The CDR3 sequence: CASSLTLSAATEETQYF. DNA for the CDR3: TGTGCCAGCAGTCTTACCCTGAGCGCGGCTACCGAAGAGACCCAGTACTTC.

This clonotype appeared many times. V is TRBV18 and J is TRBJ2-7; weak D call: TRBD2 (5 bases). Germline CDR1 and CDR2: KGHSH and LQKENI. The ends were cut back, 0 bases at V and 5 bases at J, with 11 bases in the middle. This CDR3 has 14 residues. In nucleotides, the CDR3 is TGTGCCAGCTCACCACCGGTGCGGCGGGACGAGCAGTACTTC. It encodes CASSPPVRRDEQYF.

This clonotype appeared many times. V gene TRBV30 combines with J gene TRBJ2-7, with D hard to call. Germline V gene sequence: CDR1 GTSNPN, CDR2 SVGIG (reference sequence). Trimming removed 0 bases at V and 2 bases at J, with 17 bases between. The CDR3 is made up of 16 amino acids. CDR3 residues: CAWSVRRFPTPYEQYF. As DNA, the CDR3 is TGTGCCTGGAGTGTACGGCGGTTTCCGACCCCCTACGAGCAGTACTTC.

Many counts were recorded for this clonotype. The CDR3 DNA reads TGTGCCAGCAGTTTAAGGGCGAATTACGAGCAGTACTTC. It encodes CASSLRANYEQYF. The genes are TRBV28 and TRBJ2-7; no firm D call. Germline V gene sequence: CDR1 MDHEN, CDR2 SYDVKM. The V end lost 2 bases, the J end lost 4 bases, and 9 bases lay between the germline ends. The CDR3 extends over 13 amino acids.

This clonotype came up many times. The V and J genes are TRBV12-3 or TRBV12-4 and TRBJ1-4; 8 bases fit TRBD1. Losses at the gene ends were 6 bases for V and 3 bases for J; bases not matched to a gene: 3. The CDR3 sequence is 14 residues long. CDR3 bases: TGTGCCAGCAGGACAGGGGCTCCTAATGAAAAACTGTTTTTT. Encoded protein: CASRTGAPNEKLFF.

In its sample, this clonotype was seen many times. The chain is built from TRBV7-8 and TRBJ2-3; TRBD1 agrees at 10 bases. The CDR3 is 17 residues long. With V trimmed by 5 bases and J by 2 bases, 10 bases remained unmatched. The V gene's germline CDR1 is SGHVS and CDR2 FQNEAQ. CDR3 DNA sequence: TGTGCCAGCAGCCCTGGACAGGGGGTTCCCTTCACAGATACGCAGTATTTT. The encoded protein is CASSPGQGVPFTDTQYF.

The table lists this clonotype with many counts. The genes are TRBV12-3 or TRBV12-4 and TRBJ2-3, with a weak D call TRBD1 (5 bases). The CDR3 is 16 residues long. The germline V and J ends were trimmed by 3 bases and 1 base, with 14 bases remaining between them. CDR3 DNA: TGTGCCAGCAGTTTTTCCCAGGGTAAGGGCACAGATACGCAGTATTTT. Protein: CASSFSQGKGTDTQYF.

This clonotype has ten or more counts. This chain connects TRBV7-9 to TRBJ1-3; D unclear. The V end lost 5 bases, the J end lost 0 bases, and 11 bases lay between the germline ends. Germline values: CDR1 SEHNR, CDR2 FQNEAQ (reference sequence). CDR3 size: 15 residues. The CDR3 nucleotides are TGTGCCAGCAGCCTCCCTCGAGACTCTGGAAACACCATATATTTT. As protein: CASSLPRDSGNTIYF.

This clonotype appeared many times. The rearrangement uses TRBV20-1 and TRBJ1-3; D remains unclear. V dropped 0 bases and J dropped 4 bases, with 10 bases sitting between them. The V gene's germline CDR1 is DFQATT and CDR2 SNEGSKA (reference sequence). The CDR3 loop spans 14 amino acids. CDR3 sequence reads: CSARDPTAGNTIYF. In nucleotides, the CDR3 is TGCAGTGCTAGAGATCCGACTGCCGGAAACACCATATATTTT.

In this sample, this clonotype turned up many times. V usage is TRBV9 and J usage is TRBJ2-2; the D gene is possibly TRBD2 (6 bases). The CDR3 is 16 amino acids. V lost 3 bases, J lost 2 bases, and 14 bases lay in between. Germline CDR1 SGDLS, CDR2 YYNGEE. This CDR3 reads CASSAPGTDNTGELFF. CDR3 sequence (DNA): TGTGCCAGCAGCGCCCCCGGGACTGACAACACCGGGGAGCTGTTTTTT.

Details on this clonotype: With a much larger clone just one base away, this may be a read error. The rearrangement uses TRBV6-5 and TRBJ2-1, with TRBD1 as a possible D gene (6 bases). Germline V CDR1 and CDR2: MNHEY, SVGAGI. The CDR3 length is 12 residues. The CDR3 spells CASSQQGNEEFF. The DNA of the CDR3 is TGTGCCAGCAGTCAACAGGGCAATGAGGAGTTCTTC.

In its sample, this clonotype was seen many times. The rearrangement links TRBV4-3 to TRBJ2-5, with TRBD1 as a possible D gene (5 bases). Germline V gene lookup returns CDR1 LGHNA and CDR2 YSLEER. The ends were cut back, 4 bases at V and 1 base at J, with 16 bases in the middle. The CDR3 length is 16 residues. The CDR3 spells CASSPPSFDSQETQYF. DNA of the CDR3: TGCGCCAGCAGCCCCCCCTCATTTGACAGCCAAGAGACCCAGTACTTC.

In this sample, this clonotype turned up many times. The V and J genes are TRBV10-3 and TRBJ1-2; D perhaps matches TRBD1 (6 bases). Trimming pared 4 bases from V and 6 bases from J, leaving 9 bases between. From germline, CDR1 is ENHRY and CDR2 SYGVKD. This CDR3 comprises 12 residues. CDR3 amino acids: CAISGGGHGYTF. In nucleotides, the CDR3 is TGTGCCATCAGTGGAGGGGGACATGGCTACACCTTC.